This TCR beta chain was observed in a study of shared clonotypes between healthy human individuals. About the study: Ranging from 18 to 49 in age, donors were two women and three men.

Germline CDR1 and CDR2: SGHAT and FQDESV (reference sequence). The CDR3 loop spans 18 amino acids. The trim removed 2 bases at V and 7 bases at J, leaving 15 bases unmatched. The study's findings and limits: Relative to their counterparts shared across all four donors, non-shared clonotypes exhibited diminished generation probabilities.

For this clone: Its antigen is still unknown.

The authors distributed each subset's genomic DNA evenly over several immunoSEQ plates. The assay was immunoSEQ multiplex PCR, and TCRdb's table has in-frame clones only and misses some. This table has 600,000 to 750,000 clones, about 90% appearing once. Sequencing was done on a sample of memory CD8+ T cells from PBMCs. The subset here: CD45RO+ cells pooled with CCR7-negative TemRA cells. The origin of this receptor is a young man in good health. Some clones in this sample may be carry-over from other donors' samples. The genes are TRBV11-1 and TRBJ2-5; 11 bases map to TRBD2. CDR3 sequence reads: CASSLWTGLAGPQGTQYF. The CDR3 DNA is TGTGCCAGCAGCTTATGGACTGGACTAGCGGGCCCACAGGGGACCCAGTACTTC.